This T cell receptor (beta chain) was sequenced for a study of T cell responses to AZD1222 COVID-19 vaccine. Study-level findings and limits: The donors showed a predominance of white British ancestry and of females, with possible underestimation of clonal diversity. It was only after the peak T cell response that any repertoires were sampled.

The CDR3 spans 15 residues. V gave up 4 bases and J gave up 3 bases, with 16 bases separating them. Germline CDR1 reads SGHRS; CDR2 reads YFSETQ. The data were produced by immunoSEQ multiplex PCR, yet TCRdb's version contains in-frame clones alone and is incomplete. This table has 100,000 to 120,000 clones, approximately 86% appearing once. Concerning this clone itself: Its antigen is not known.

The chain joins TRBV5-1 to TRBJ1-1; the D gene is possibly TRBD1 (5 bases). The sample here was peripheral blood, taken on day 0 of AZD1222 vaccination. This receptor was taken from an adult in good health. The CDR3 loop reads CASSLERGLYTEAFF. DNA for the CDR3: TGCGCCAGCAGCCTCGAACGGGGGTTGTACACTGAAGCTTTCTTT.